A selection of T cell receptor beta chains follows, all from one sample in a study of T cell responses to AZD1222 COVID-19 vaccine. Profiling relied on immunoSEQ multiplex PCR, and the TCRdb table lists in-frame clones only, not all of them. The sample comprises around 85,000 clones, 85% to 90% of which are singletons, and over 1.2% rests with the top ten. The source was peripheral blood, collected 28 days after the second AZD1222 dose. The source of these receptors is an adult who received the AZD1222 COVID-19 vaccine. The CDR3 runs from the conserved cysteine through the conserved F or W. The D gene is left open where the match is weak. Size is stated for part of the rows, as once, few or many counts, or as a class when the clone is expanded.

J: TRBJ1-5
size: once
D: NA
V: TRBV30
CDR3: CATSGTGNQPQHF
DNA: TGTGCCACGTCGGGGACGGGCAATCAGCCCCAGCATTTT

J: TRBJ1-2
size: once
D: TRBD1
V: TRBV6-5
CDR3: CASSLGQGAGYGYTF
DNA: TGTGCCAGCAGTTTGGGACAGGGGGCGGGCTATGGCTACACCTTC

J: TRBJ1-2
size: NA
D: NA
V: TRBV2
CDR3: CASSAEATANYGYTF
DNA: TGTGCCAGCAGTGCGGAGGCCACTGCTAACTATGGCTACACCTTC

J: TRBJ2-7
size: NA
D: TRBD1
V: TRBV3-1/TRBV3-2
CDR3: CASSRQGIDYEQYF
DNA: TGTGCCAGCAGCCGACAGGGTATAGACTACGAGCAGTACTTC

J: TRBJ2-7
size: NA
D: NA
V: TRBV28
CDR3: CASKATGREQYF
DNA: TGTGCCAGCAAGGCCACCGGGAGAGAGCAGTACTTC

J: TRBJ2-7
size: NA
D: TRBD2
V: TRBV7-3
CDR3: CASSSGTSGDNEQYF
DNA: TGTGCCAGCAGCTCGGGGACTAGCGGGGACAACGAGCAGTACTTC

J: TRBJ1-6
size: NA
D: NA
V: TRBV12-3/TRBV12-4
CDR3: CASSLGFPLHF
DNA: TGTGCCAGCAGTTTAGGGTTCCCCCTCCACTTT

J: TRBJ1-2
size: NA
D: TRBD1
V: TRBV4-3
CDR3: CASSQDTGAPNYGYTF
DNA: TGCGCCAGCAGCCAAGACACAGGGGCCCCTAACTATGGCTACACCTTC

J: TRBJ1-3
size: NA
D: TRBD1
V: TRBV10-3
CDR3: CAITGGTAGNTIYF
DNA: TGTGCCATCACCGGAGGGACAGCTGGAAACACCATATATTTT

J: TRBJ2-1
size: NA
D: TRBD2
V: TRBV9
CDR3: CASSELAGGYNEQFF
DNA: TGTGCCAGCAGCGAACTAGCGGGGGGTTACAATGAGCAGTTCTTC

J: TRBJ1-6
size: NA
D: TRBD1
V: TRBV19
CDR3: CASSIGTGSSPLHF
DNA: TGTGCCAGTAGTATTGGGACAGGGTCCTCACCCCTCCACTTT

J: TRBJ2-5
size: NA
D: NA
V: TRBV9
CDR3: CASSVVGGPQETQYF
DNA: TGTGCCAGCAGCGTAGTAGGGGGGCCCCAAGAGACCCAGTACTTC

J: TRBJ1-2
size: NA
D: NA
V: TRBV28
CDR3: CASSLRSNGYTF
DNA: TGTGCCAGCAGTTTAAGGTCAAATGGCTACACCTTC

J: TRBJ1-2
size: NA
D: TRBD1
V: TRBV28
CDR3: CASSFLGQVGGYTF
DNA: TGTGCCAGCAGTTTCCTTGGACAGGTTGGGGGCTACACCTTC

J: TRBJ2-1
size: NA
D: TRBD2
V: TRBV4-1
CDR3: CASSQDVTLAGHNEQFF
DNA: TGCGCCAGCAGCCAAGATGTCACGCTAGCGGGGCACAATGAGCAGTTCTTC

J: TRBJ1-2
size: NA
D: TRBD1
V: TRBV10-3
CDR3: CAIRTDRVSGYTF
DNA: TGTGCCATCAGGACCGACAGGGTCAGTGGCTACACCTTC

J: TRBJ2-5
size: NA
D: TRBD1
V: TRBV5-1
CDR3: CASSLEGGRWETQYF
DNA: TGCGCCAGCAGCTTGGAAGGGGGCCGATGGGAGACCCAGTACTTC

J: TRBJ2-7
size: NA
D: TRBD2
V: TRBV6-5
CDR3: CASSYSGGRGYEQYF
DNA: TGTGCCAGCAGTTACTCGGGGGGGAGGGGATACGAGCAGTACTTC

J: TRBJ2-7
size: NA
D: TRBD1
V: TRBV5-1
CDR3: CASSVGSTGSSYEQYF
DNA: TGCGCCAGCAGCGTTGGCTCGACAGGGAGCTCCTACGAGCAGTACTTC

J: TRBJ1-2
size: few
D: NA
V: TRBV3-1/TRBV3-2
CDR3: CASSQASYGYTF
DNA: TGTGCCAGCAGCCAAGCGAGCTATGGCTACACCTTC

J: TRBJ1-1
size: NA
D: NA
V: TRBV24-1
CDR3: CATSESGVNTEAFF
DNA: TGTGCCACCAGTGAATCAGGGGTGAACACTGAAGCTTTCTTT